A selection of T cell receptor beta chains follows, all from one sample in a study of glioma-infiltrating T cells after dendritic cell vaccination. Only in-frame clones appear in the TCRdb table, and some are missing; sequencing was by immunoSEQ multiplex PCR. The data contain approximately 85,000 clones, 75% to 90% of them singletons. The source was blood, collected after dendritic cell vaccination. The receptors derive from a human donor with glioblastoma. CDR3s include the opening cysteine and the closing phenylalanine or tryptophan. Fields, in order: V gene, D gene, J gene, clone size, CDR3 DNA, CDR3 protein. D genes are given only for firm matches. Rows give clone size only sometimes, using once, few, many, or a class for an expanded clone.

V: TRBV5-1
D: NA
J: TRBJ1-2
size: NA
DNA: TGCGCCAGCAGCCCAAGCCAGGGAGGCTATGGCTACACCTTC
CDR3: CASSPSQGGYGYTF

V: TRBV13
D: TRBD2
J: TRBJ2-2
size: NA
DNA: TGTGCCAGCAGCTTAGTCTCTACTAGCGGGAGGGCCCGGAGGAGCACCGGGGAGCTGTTTTTT
CDR3: CASSLVSTSGRARRSTGELFF

V: TRBV5-6
D: NA
J: TRBJ1-2
size: NA
DNA: TGTGCCAGCAGCTACGGGGTGTCTCGCTATGGCTACACCTTC
CDR3: CASSYGVSRYGYTF

V: TRBV29-1
D: NA
J: TRBJ2-2
size: NA
DNA: TGCAGCGTTGAGCGGCTAACGAACACCGGGGAGCTGTTTTTT
CDR3: CSVERLTNTGELFF

V: TRBV28
D: NA
J: TRBJ1-5
size: NA
DNA: TGTGCCAGCCTAGGACAGCGCAATCAGCCCCAGCATTTT
CDR3: CASLGQRNQPQHF

V: TRBV14
D: NA
J: TRBJ2-1
size: NA
DNA: TGTGCCAGCAGCCAAGGCGGTAGCGGCGCCCGGCAGTTCTTC
CDR3: CASSQGGSGARQFF

V: TRBV5-4
D: TRBD1
J: TRBJ2-3
size: NA
DNA: TGTGCCAGCAGCTACTACAGGGGGCTCGGCACAGATACGCAGTATTTT
CDR3: CASSYYRGLGTDTQYF

V: TRBV9
D: TRBD2
J: TRBJ2-1
size: NA
DNA: TGTGCCAGCAGCGCCCCCGGGGGGGCCGGGTACAATGAGCAGTTCTTC
CDR3: CASSAPGGAGYNEQFF

V: TRBV4-1
D: NA
J: TRBJ2-7
size: NA
DNA: TGCGCCAGCAGCCAAGTCTCGGGAGACTACGAGCAGTACTTC
CDR3: CASSQVSGDYEQYF

V: TRBV9
D: TRBD1
J: TRBJ1-2
size: NA
DNA: TGTGCCAGCGGCGTCCGGGACAGGATTTACTATGGCTACACCTTC
CDR3: CASGVRDRIYYGYTF

V: TRBV4-3
D: TRBD2
J: TRBJ2-1
size: NA
DNA: TGCGCCAGCAGCCAAGCAACGGGGGGGAATTACAATGAGCAGTTCTTC
CDR3: CASSQATGGNYNEQFF

V: TRBV29-1
D: NA
J: TRBJ2-5
size: NA
DNA: TGCAGCGTTGATCCCTTTCAAGAGACCCAGTACTTC
CDR3: CSVDPFQETQYF

V: TRBV2
D: TRBD2
J: TRBJ2-2
size: few
DNA: TGTGCCAGCCTACGGGGGGACAACACCGGGGAGCTGTTTTTT
CDR3: CASLRGDNTGELFF

V: TRBV2
D: NA
J: TRBJ1-2
size: few
DNA: TGTGCCAGCAGCCTTGAGGGTTCCTATGGCTACACCTTC
CDR3: CASSLEGSYGYTF

V: TRBV5-1
D: NA
J: TRBJ1-1
size: NA
DNA: TGCGCCAGCAGCTTGGGCGGGAACACTGAAGCTTTCTTT
CDR3: CASSLGGNTEAFF

V: TRBV21-1
D: NA
J: TRBJ2-1
size: NA
DNA: TGTGCCAGCAGCAAAGCGGCTAGCGGGGAGGGGGGAGATGAGCAGTTCTTC
CDR3: CASSKAASGEGGDEQFF

V: TRBV19
D: NA
J: TRBJ1-1
size: NA
DNA: TGTGCCAGTAGTATAGATAGGGGCACGAACACTGAAGCTTTCTTT
CDR3: CASSIDRGTNTEAFF

V: TRBV19
D: TRBD2
J: TRBJ2-5
size: NA
DNA: TGTGCCAGTAAGCGAGTGCTAGCGGTTGGAGAGACCCAGTACTTC
CDR3: CASKRVLAVGETQYF

V: TRBV5-1
D: NA
J: TRBJ2-7
size: NA
DNA: TGCGCCAGCAGCTTCAGGGGCGCCTACGAGCAGTACTTC
CDR3: CASSFRGAYEQYF

V: TRBV19
D: NA
J: TRBJ2-2
size: NA
DNA: TGTGCCAGTACACCCGCCCAAAGAGTAGCCCAGGAGCTGTTTTTT
CDR3: CASTPAQRVAQELFF

V: TRBV7-6
D: TRBD2
J: TRBJ2-1
size: NA
DNA: TGTGCCAGCAGCTTACAAATAGCGGGGCACTCCTACAATGAGCAGTTCTTC
CDR3: CASSLQIAGHSYNEQFF

V: TRBV29-1
D: TRBD1
J: TRBJ1-2
size: NA
DNA: TGCAGCGTTGAAGATCCGGTGACAGGGGGTGACTATGGCTACACCTTC
CDR3: CSVEDPVTGGDYGYTF

V: TRBV27
D: NA
J: TRBJ2-6
size: NA
DNA: TGTGCCAGCAGTCATAGCTCTGGGGCCAACGTCCTGACTTTC
CDR3: CASSHSSGANVLTF

V: TRBV5-1
D: TRBD2
J: TRBJ2-5
size: NA
DNA: TGCGCCAGCAGCGTGAGCGGGGGAGAAGGGGCAGAGACCCAGTACTTC
CDR3: CASSVSGGEGAETQYF

V: TRBV28
D: TRBD1
J: TRBJ2-7
size: NA
DNA: TGTGCCAGCAGCCGGGACAGCTCCTACGAGCAGTACTTC
CDR3: CASSRDSSYEQYF

V: TRBV6-1
D: TRBD2
J: TRBJ2-7
size: NA
DNA: TGTGCCAGCACGGGACTAGCGAAATCCTACGAGCAGTACTTC
CDR3: CASTGLAKSYEQYF

V: TRBV27
D: TRBD2
J: TRBJ2-7
size: NA
DNA: TGTGCCAGCAGTTTATCGGGACTAGCGGGGAACTACGAGCAGTACTTC
CDR3: CASSLSGLAGNYEQYF

V: TRBV29-1
D: TRBD1
J: TRBJ1-2
size: once
DNA: TGCAGCGTTGAGGAGGGGGCGCGGGGCTACACCTTC
CDR3: CSVEEGARGYTF

V: TRBV30
D: NA
J: TRBJ1-4
size: NA
DNA: TGTGCCTCCAAAGGAGACAGCCCTAATGAAAAACTGTTTTTT
CDR3: CASKGDSPNEKLFF

V: TRBV11-3
D: TRBD2
J: TRBJ2-1
size: NA
DNA: TGTGCCAGCAGCCTTGGACTAGCGGAACCCAATGAGCAGTTCTTC
CDR3: CASSLGLAEPNEQFF

V: TRBV5-1
D: NA
J: TRBJ1-6
size: many
DNA: TGTGCCAGCAGGATAACCGGGACATCTGATTCACCCCTCCACTTT
CDR3: CASRITGTSDSPLHF